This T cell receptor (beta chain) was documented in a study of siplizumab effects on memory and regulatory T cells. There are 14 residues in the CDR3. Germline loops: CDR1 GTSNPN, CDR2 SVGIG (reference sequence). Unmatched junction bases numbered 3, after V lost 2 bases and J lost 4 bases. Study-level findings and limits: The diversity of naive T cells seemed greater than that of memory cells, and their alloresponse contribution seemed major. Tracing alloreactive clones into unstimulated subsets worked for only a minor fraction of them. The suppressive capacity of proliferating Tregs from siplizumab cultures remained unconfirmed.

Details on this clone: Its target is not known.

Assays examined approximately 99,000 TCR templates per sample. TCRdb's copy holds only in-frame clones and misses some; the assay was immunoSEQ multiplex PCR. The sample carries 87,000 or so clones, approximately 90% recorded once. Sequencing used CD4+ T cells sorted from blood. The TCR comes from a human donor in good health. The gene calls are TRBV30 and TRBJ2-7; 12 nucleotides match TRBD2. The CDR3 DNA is TGTGCCTGGAGTCGACTAGCGGGAGAGTACGAGCAGTACTTC. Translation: CAWSRLAGEYEQYF.